This T cell receptor beta chain was captured by sequencing in a study of blood T cell repertoires in COVID-19. Germline V CDR1 and CDR2: SGDLS, YYNGEE. Trimming took 0 bases from V and 8 from J; bases not matched to a gene: 9. This CDR3 is built from 15 residues. The repertoire was sequenced with immunoSEQ multiplex PCR; TCRdb's copy has only in-frame clones and lacks some. The data show 130,000 or so clones, 70% to 80% seen once. The receptor's source is a woman aged 70-85 years with COVID-19, enrolled during active disease. Sequencing was done on a sample of peripheral blood. The V gene is TRBV9, the J gene TRBJ1-2; TRBD1 matches at 8 bases. This CDR3 reads CASSVGGTGPGGYTF. CDR3 DNA sequence: TGTGCCAGCAGCGTAGGAGGGACAGGCCCGGGGGGCTACACCTTC.